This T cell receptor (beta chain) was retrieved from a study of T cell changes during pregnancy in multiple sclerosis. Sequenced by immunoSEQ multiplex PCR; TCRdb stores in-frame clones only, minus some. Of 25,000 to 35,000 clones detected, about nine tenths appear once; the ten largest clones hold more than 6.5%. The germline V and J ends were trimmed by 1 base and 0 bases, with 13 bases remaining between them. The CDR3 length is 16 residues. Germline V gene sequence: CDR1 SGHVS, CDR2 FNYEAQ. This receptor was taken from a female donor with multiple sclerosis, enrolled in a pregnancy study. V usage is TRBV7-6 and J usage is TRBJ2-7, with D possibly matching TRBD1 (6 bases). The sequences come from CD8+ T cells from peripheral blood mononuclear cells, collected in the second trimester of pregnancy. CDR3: CASSLGIGGVSYEQYF. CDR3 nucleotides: TGTGCCAGCAGCTTAGGTATAGGGGGTGTCTCCTACGAGCAGTACTTC.